This TCR beta chain is drawn from a study of T cells in Graves' hyperthyroidism and ophthalmopathy. Study-wide results and caveats: It was a median around 6 months before onset that the model predicted ophthalmopathy.

Uncontrolled infections, other autoimmune diseases, pregnancy or lactation led to exclusion of patients. Diagnosing involved the use of clinical symptoms, serum thyroxine and TRAb, thyroid ultrasound and orbital computed tomography. It was RNA transcripts that yielded the amplified TCR beta CDR3 regions. Initially, a first-round RT-PCR of the TCR CDR3 employed the HTBI primer set. TCRdb reanalysed the multiplex PCR reads using MiXCR and keeps one entry per CDR3 protein. Of approximately 510,000 distinct CDR3 sequences in the sample, around 43% are singletons; the top ten hold about two fifths. Trimming left V 5 bases short and J 0 bases short, with 11 bases between. This CDR3 has 14 residues. The germline CDR1 and CDR2 sequences are SEHNR and FQNEAQ (reference sequence). This clonotype showed up many times. Its matching antigen is unknown.

The chain has TRBV7-9 and TRBJ2-7, with D perhaps matching TRBD1 (5 bases). This receptor was identified in an adult woman with Graves' disease, either hyperthyroidism or ophthalmopathy (not recorded which). Sample: peripheral blood or thyroid tissue (not recorded which). The CDR3 sequence: CASSRQSSSYEQYF. The CDR3 nucleotides are TGTGCCAGCAGCCGACAGAGCTCCTCCTACGAGCAGTACTTC.